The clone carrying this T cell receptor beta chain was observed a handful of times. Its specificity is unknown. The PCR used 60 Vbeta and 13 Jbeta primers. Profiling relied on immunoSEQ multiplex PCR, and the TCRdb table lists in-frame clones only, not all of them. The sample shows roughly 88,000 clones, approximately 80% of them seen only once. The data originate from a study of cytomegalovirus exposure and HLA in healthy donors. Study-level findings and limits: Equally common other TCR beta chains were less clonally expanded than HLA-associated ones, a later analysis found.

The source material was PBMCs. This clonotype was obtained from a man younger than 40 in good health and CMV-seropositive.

The CDR3 DNA reads TGTGCCTGGAGTGTCCAGGGGTTCTCCTACGAGCAGTACTTC. This codes for CAWSVQGFSYEQYF. J is TRBJ2-7 and V is TRBV30, with a weak D call TRBD1 (6 bases). The CDR3 is made up of 14 amino acids. In germline, CDR1 is GTSNPN, CDR2 SVGIG (reference sequence). Deletions cut 0 bases from V and 0 bases from J, with 9 bases between.